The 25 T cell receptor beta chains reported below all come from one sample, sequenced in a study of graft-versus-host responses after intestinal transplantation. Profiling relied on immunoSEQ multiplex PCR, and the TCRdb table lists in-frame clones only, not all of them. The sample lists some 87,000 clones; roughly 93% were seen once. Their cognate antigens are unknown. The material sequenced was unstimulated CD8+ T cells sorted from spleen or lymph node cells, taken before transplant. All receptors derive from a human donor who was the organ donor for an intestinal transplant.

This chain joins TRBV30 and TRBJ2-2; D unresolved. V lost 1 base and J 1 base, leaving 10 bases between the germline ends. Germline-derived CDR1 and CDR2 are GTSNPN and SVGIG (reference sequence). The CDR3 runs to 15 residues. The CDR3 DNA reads TGTGCCTGGAGTGGAGTGACTCTGAACACCGGGGAGCTGTTTTTT. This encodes CAWSGVTLNTGELFF.

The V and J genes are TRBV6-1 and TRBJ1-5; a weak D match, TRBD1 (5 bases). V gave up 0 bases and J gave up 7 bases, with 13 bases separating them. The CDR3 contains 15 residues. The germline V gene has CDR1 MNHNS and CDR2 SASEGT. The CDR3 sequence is CASSEAERGLQPQHF. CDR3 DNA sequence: TGTGCCAGCAGTGAAGCAGAGCGGGGCTTGCAGCCCCAGCATTTT.

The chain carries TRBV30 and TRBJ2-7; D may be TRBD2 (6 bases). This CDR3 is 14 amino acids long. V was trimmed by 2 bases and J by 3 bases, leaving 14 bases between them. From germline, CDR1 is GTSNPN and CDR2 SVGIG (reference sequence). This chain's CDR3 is CAWSSNGGNYEQYF. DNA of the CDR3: TGTGCCTGGAGTTCGAATGGGGGGAACTACGAGCAGTACTTC.

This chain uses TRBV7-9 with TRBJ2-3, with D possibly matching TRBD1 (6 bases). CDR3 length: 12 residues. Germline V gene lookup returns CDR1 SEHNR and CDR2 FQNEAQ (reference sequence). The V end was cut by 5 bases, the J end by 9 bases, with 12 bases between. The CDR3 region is CASSPQGDTQYF. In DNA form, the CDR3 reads TGTGCCAGCAGCCCACAGGGTGACACGCAGTATTTT.

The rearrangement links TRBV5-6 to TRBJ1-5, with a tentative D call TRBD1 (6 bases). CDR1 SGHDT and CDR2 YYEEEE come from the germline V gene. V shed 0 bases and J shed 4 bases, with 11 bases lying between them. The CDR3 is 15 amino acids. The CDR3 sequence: CASSLGGRANQPQHF. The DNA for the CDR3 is TGTGCCAGCAGCTTGGGGGGGCGGGCAAATCAGCCCCAGCATTTT.

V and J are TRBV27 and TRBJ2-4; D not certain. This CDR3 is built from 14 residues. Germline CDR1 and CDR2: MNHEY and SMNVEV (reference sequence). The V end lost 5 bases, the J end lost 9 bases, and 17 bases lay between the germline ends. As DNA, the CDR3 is TGTGCCAGCAGTATGGTAGCCCCCTCCAGCATTCAGTACTTC. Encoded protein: CASSMVAPSSIQYF.

As DNA, the CDR3 is TGTGCCAGCAGCCAGCCCCCCCGGGGTCGTAGCACAGATACGCAGTATTTT. This codes for CASSQPPRGRSTDTQYF. V usage is TRBV4-2 and J usage is TRBJ2-3, with D possibly TRBD2 on 5 matching bases. V was clipped by 3 bases and J by 0 bases, with 16 bases between them. The CDR3 loop spans 17 amino acids. Germline CDR1 LGHNA, CDR2 YNFKEQ.

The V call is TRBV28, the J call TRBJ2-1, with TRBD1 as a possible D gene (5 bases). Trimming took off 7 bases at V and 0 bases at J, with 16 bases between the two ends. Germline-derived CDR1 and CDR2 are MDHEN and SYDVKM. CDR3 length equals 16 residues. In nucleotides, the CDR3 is TGTGCCAGCACAATAGACGCAGGGAACTCCTACAATGAGCAGTTCTTC. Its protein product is CASTIDAGNSYNEQFF.

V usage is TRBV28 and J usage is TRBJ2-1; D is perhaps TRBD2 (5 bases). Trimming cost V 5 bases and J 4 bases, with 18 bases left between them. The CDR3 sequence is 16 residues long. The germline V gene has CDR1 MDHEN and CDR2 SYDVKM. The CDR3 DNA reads TGTGCCAGCAGTCTGCCGGCGCGGGCTGTATACAATGAGCAGTTCTTC. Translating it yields CASSLPARAVYNEQFF.

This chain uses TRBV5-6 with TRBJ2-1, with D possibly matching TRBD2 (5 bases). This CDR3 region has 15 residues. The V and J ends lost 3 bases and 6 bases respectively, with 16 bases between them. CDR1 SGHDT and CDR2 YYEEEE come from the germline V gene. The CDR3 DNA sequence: TGTGCCAGCAGCTCCGGGCTGGAGGTGTTCAATGAGCAGTTCTTC. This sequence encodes CASSSGLEVFNEQFF.

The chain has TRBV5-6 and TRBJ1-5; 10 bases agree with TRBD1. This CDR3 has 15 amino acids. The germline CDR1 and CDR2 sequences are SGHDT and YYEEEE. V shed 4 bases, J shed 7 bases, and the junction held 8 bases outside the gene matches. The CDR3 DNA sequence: TGTGCCAGCAGCCTCCAGACAGGGGGCGAACAGCCCCAGCATTTT. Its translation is CASSLQTGGEQPQHF.

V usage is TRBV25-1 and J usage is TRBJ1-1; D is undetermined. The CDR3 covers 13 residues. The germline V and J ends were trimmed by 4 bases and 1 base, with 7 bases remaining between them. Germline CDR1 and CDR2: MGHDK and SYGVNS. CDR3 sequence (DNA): TGTGCCAGCAGTGCCCCAGGGAACACTGAAGCTTTCTTT. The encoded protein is CASSAPGNTEAFF.

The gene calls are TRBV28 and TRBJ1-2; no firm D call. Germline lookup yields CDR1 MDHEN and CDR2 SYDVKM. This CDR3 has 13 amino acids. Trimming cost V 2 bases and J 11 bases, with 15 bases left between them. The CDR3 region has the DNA TGTGCCAGCAGTTTAGAGACGGGATTGTGGTACACCTTC. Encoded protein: CASSLETGLWYTF.

DNA for the CDR3: TGCGCCAGCAGCCTCCGGGACAGGATACACGAGCAGTACTTC. Translating gives CASSLRDRIHEQYF. V is TRBV4-3 and J is TRBJ2-7, with 8 bases that match TRBD1. Germline CDR1 and CDR2: LGHNA and YSLEER. This CDR3 region has 14 residues. V was clipped by 4 bases and J by 5 bases; unmatched bases: 7.

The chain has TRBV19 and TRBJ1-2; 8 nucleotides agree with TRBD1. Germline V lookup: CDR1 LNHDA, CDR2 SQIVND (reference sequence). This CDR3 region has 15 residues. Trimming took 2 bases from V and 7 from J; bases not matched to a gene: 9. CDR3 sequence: CASSITDRAVSGYTF. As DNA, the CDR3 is TGTGCCAGTAGTATAACGGACAGGGCTGTCAGTGGCTACACCTTC.

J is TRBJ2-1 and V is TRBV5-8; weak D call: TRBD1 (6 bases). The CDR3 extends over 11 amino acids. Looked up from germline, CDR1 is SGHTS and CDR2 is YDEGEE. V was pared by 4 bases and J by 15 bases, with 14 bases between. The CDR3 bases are TGTGCCAGCAGCCCGGGACACGCCGGGTTCTTC. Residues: CASSPGHAGFF.

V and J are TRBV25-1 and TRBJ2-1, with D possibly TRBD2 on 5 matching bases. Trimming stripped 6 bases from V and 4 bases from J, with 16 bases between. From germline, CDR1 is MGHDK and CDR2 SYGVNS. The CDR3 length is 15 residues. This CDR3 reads CASREKAEVYNEQFF. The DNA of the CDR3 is TGTGCCAGCAGGGAGAAAGCGGAGGTTTACAATGAGCAGTTCTTC.

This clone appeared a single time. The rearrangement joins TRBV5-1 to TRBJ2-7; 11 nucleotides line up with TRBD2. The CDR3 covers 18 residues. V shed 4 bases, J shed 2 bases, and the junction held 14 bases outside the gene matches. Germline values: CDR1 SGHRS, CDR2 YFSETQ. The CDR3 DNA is TGCGCCAGCAGCCTAAGGTCTAGCGGGGGGATCGATCCCTACGAGCAGTACTTC. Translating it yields CASSLRSSGGIDPYEQYF.

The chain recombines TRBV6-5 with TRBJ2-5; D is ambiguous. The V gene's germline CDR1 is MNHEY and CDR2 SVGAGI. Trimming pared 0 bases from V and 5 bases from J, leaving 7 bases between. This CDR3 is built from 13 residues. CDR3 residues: CASSYSTWETQYF. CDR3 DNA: TGTGCCAGCAGTTACTCGACTTGGGAGACCCAGTACTTC.

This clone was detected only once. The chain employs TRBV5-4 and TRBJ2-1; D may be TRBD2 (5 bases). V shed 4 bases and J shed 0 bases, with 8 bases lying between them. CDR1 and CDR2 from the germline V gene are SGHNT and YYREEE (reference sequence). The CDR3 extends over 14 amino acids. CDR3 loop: CASSGLASYNEQFF. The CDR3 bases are TGTGCCAGCAGCGGCCTAGCCTCCTACAATGAGCAGTTCTTC. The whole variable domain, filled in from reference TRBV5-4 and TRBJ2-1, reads ETGVTQSPTHLIKTRGQQVTLRCSSQSGHNTVSWYQQALGQGPQFIFQYYREEENGRGNFPPRFSGLQFPNYSSELNVNALELDDSALYLCASSGLASYNEQFFGPGTRLTVL.

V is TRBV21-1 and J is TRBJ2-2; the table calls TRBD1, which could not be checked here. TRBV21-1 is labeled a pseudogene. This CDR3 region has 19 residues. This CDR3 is CASSKVRAGKGAGTGELFF. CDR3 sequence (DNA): TGTGCCAGCAGCAAAGTTAGGGCGGGGAAGGGGGCGGGCACCGGGGAGCTGTTTTTT.

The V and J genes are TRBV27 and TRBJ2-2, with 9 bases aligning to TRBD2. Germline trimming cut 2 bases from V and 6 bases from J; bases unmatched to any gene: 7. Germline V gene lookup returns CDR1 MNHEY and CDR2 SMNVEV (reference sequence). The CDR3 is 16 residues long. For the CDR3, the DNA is TGTGCCAGCAGTTTAACTGCGGGAGGGCCCGCCGGGGAGCTGTTTTTT. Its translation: CASSLTAGGPAGELFF.

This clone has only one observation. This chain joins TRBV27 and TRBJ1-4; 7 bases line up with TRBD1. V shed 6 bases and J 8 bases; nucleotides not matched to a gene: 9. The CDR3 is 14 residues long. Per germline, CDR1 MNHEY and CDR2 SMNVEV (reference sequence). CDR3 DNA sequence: TGTGCCAGCAGAACATTACAGGGGAGAGAAAAACTGTTTTTT. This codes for CASRTLQGREKLFF.

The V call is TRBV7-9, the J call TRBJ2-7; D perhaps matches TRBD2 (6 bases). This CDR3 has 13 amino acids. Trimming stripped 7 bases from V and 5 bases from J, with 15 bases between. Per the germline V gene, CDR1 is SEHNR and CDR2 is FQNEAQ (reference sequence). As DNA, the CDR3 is TGTGCCAGCATGGCGGGATTTCGGAACGAGCAGTACTTC. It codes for CASMAGFRNEQYF. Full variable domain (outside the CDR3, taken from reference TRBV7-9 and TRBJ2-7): DTGVSQNPRHKITKRGQNVTFRCDPISEHNRLYWYRQTLGQGPEFLTYFQNEAQLEKSRLLSDRFSAERPKGSFSTLEIQRTEQGDSAMYLCASMAGFRNEQYFGPGTRLTVT.

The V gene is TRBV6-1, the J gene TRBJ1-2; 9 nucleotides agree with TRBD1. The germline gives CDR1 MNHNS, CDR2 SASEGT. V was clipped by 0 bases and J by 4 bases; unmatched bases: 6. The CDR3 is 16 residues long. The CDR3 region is CASSEARTGAVYGYTF. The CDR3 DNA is TGTGCCAGCAGTGAAGCTAGGACAGGGGCCGTCTATGGCTACACCTTC.